The T cell receptor beta chain described here comes from a study of blood T cell repertoires in COVID-19. As for the study in general: In each case, the material was cDNA or gDNA derived from T cells, B-cell-depleted T cells, or PBMCs.

Trimming took 4 bases from V and 6 from J; bases not matched to a gene: 3. Per the germline V gene, CDR1 is LNHDA and CDR2 is SQIVND (reference sequence). The CDR3 length is 13 residues. Enrolled through a virtual design, the participants were between roughly 18 and 100 years of age and came from about two dozen US areas. For recovered donors of Cohort 3, there were two negative PCRs, clearance, or symptom resolution. Assay: immunoSEQ multiplex PCR; the TCRdb copy retains only in-frame clones and omits some. Altogether fewer than 400,000 clones are present, roughly 89% being singletons, with the ten largest covering more than 8.5%.

The chain recombines TRBV19 with TRBJ1-2; 9 bases align to TRBD1. Sequencing was performed on PBMCs or T cells enriched from blood (not recorded which). This sequence originates from a woman younger than 30 who had recovered from COVID-19. As DNA, the CDR3 is TGTGCCAGTAGTAAACAGGGGGCTCATGGCTACACCTTC. Encoded protein: CASSKQGAHGYTF.